The 20 T cell receptor beta chains in this list originate from one sample, sequenced in a study of beta chain features in type 1 diabetes. General observations from the study: Moderate yet significant TCRB CDR3 shortening was seen in Type 1 diabetes patients in all four CD4+ subsets.

What was sequenced were expressed TCRB transcripts, since all of the isolated RNA had been reverse transcribed. TCRdb's copy holds only in-frame clones and misses some; the assay was immunoSEQ multiplex PCR. In the table there are 680,000 or so clones, around an eighth of which are singletons. Antigen specificity for these receptors is unknown. Input material: naive CD4+ T cells from blood. These receptors all stem from a young man with type 1 diabetes.

This clone was seen more than once but under ten times. The genes are TRBV28 and TRBJ2-3; TRBD2 matches at 7 bases. In germline, CDR1 is MDHEN, CDR2 SYDVKM. The CDR3 contains 13 residues. V lost 6 bases, J lost 2 bases, and 2 bases stayed unmatched. CDR3: CASRGTITDTQYF. The CDR3 coding sequence is TGTGCCAGCAGAGGGACTATCACAGATACGCAGTATTTT.

This chain uses TRBV18 with TRBJ2-7; D is possibly TRBD1 (5 bases). The germline CDR1 and CDR2 sequences are KGHSH and LQKENI. V was clipped by 2 bases and J by 1 base, with 18 bases between them. This CDR3 has 17 amino acids. Here the CDR3 reads CASSPTAQGPRSYEQYF. The CDR3 bases are TGTGCCAGCTCACCAACAGCTCAGGGCCCCAGGTCCTACGAGCAGTACTTC.

This sequence joins TRBV11-2 and TRBJ1-6; the D is unclear. CDR3 length: 14 amino acids. The ends were cut back, 3 bases at V and 7 bases at J, with 10 bases in the middle. The germline V gene has CDR1 SGHAT and CDR2 FQNNGV. This CDR3 reads CASSFGTQNSPLHF. In DNA form, the CDR3 reads TGTGCCAGCAGCTTTGGTACACAAAATTCACCCCTCCACTTT.

V is TRBV29-1 and J is TRBJ1-6; D unclear. Germline CDR1 and CDR2: SQVTM and ANQGSEA. The V end lost 4 bases, the J end lost 9 bases, and 10 bases lay between the germline ends. The CDR3 consists of 12 residues. Written as DNA, the CDR3 is TGCAGCGTTGCGGACGAGGGTTCACCCCTCCACTTT. It specifies CSVADEGSPLHF.

This clone was seen a few times. CDR3 nucleotides: TGTGCCAGCAAACTAGACTACAATGAGCAGTTCTTC. Protein product: CASKLDYNEQFF. The chain recombines TRBV2 with TRBJ2-1; D may be TRBD2 (5 bases). The V end was cut by 7 bases, the J end by 3 bases, with 7 bases between. CDR1 SNHLY and CDR2 FYNNEI come from the germline V gene. The CDR3 sequence is 12 residues long. Full variable domain (outside the CDR3, taken from reference TRBV2 and TRBJ2-1): EPEVTQTPSHQVTQMGQEVILRCVPISNHLYFYWYRQILGQKVEFLVSFYNNEISEKSEIFDDQFSVERPDGSNFTLKIRSTKLEDSAMYFCASKLDYNEQFFGPGTRLTVL.

There are a few counts of this clone. The genes are TRBV2 and TRBJ2-3; unclear D gene. The CDR3 extends over 14 amino acids. CDR1 is SNHLY, CDR2 FYNNEI, per germline. Deletions cut 6 bases from V and 0 bases from J, with 10 bases between. The DNA for the CDR3 is TGTGCCAGCAGGGGGTCCACGAGCACAGATACGCAGTATTTT. This translates into CASRGSTSTDTQYF.

This clone was counted a few times. This chain joins TRBV5-1 and TRBJ2-7, with a possible D match to TRBD1 (5 bases). The CDR3 is made up of 13 amino acids. Germline-derived CDR1 and CDR2 are SGHRS and YFSETQ. Between the trimmed V and J ends, which lost 5 bases and 3 bases, there was a span of 12 bases. CDR3 sequence reads: CASRPAQGYEQYF. CDR3 coding DNA: TGCGCCAGCAGACCGGCCCAGGGCTACGAGCAGTACTTC.

The chain joins TRBV6-5 to TRBJ2-5; D gene unclear. The CDR3 runs 10 residues. Germline values: CDR1 MNHEY, CDR2 SVGAGI. Trimming took 6 bases from V and 8 from J, leaving 7 bases between them. The CDR3 sequence is CASRSRTQYF. CDR3 coding DNA: TGTGCCAGCAGAAGTAGAACCCAGTACTTC.

This chain joins TRBV11-3 and TRBJ2-7, with a tentative D call TRBD1 (5 bases). The CDR3 covers 11 residues. The V end lost 4 bases, the J end lost 10 bases, and 11 bases lay between the germline ends. Germline loops: CDR1 SGHNT, CDR2 YENEEA. CDR3 amino acids: CASSSSRDQYF. The CDR3 DNA reads as TGTGCCAGCAGCTCTTCCAGGGATCAGTACTTC. Full variable domain (rest looked up from reference TRBV11-3 and TRBJ2-7): EAGVVQSPRYKIIEKKQPVAFWCNPISGHNTLYWYLQNLGQGPELLIRYENEEAVDDSQLPKDRFSAERLKGVDSTLKIQPAELGDSAVYLCASSSSRDQYFGPGTRLTVT.

The chain employs TRBV27 and TRBJ2-1; TRBD2 matches at 15 bases. J gave up 8 bases and V 4 bases, and 9 bases lay outside the gene matches. Germline values: CDR1 MNHEY, CDR2 SMNVEV (reference sequence). The CDR3 is 17 amino acids. CDR3: CASSYHGTSGGLDEQFF. CDR3 bases: TGTGCCAGCAGTTACCATGGGACTAGCGGGGGGTTGGATGAGCAGTTCTTC.

The CDR3, as DNA: TGTGCCAGCTCACTAAAGGGGAGCGGCACAGATACGCAGTATTTT. It is translated as CASSLKGSGTDTQYF. The J gene is TRBJ2-3, the V gene TRBV18; D assignment may be TRBD1 or TRBD2 (5 bases each). The CDR3 extends over 15 amino acids. Germline-derived CDR1 and CDR2 are KGHSH and LQKENI. V lost 4 bases, J lost 1 base, and 12 bases lay in between.

The chain couples TRBV19 to TRBJ1-1; D is unresolved. Germline lookup yields CDR1 LNHDA and CDR2 SQIVND (reference sequence). Trimming stripped 7 bases from V and 0 bases from J, with 6 bases between. This CDR3 is 12 amino acids long. This CDR3 reads CASNRVNTEAFF. The DNA of the CDR3 is TGTGCCAGTAATAGGGTGAACACTGAAGCTTTCTTT.

This chain links TRBV5-1 with TRBJ1-2, with D possibly TRBD1 on 5 matching bases. V was pared by 6 bases and J by 1 base, with 16 bases between. Germline CDR1 reads SGHRS; CDR2 reads YFSETQ. The CDR3 has 15 amino acids. CDR3 loop: CASIPQGRINYGYTF. The CDR3 DNA follows: TGCGCCAGCATCCCTCAGGGTCGCATTAACTATGGCTACACCTTC.

In regard to this clone: Other DNA sequences in this sample translate to the same CDR3. The chain joins TRBV2 to TRBJ1-2; no clear D gene. Germline V gene lookup returns CDR1 SNHLY and CDR2 FYNNEI. The ends were cut back, 3 bases at V and 4 bases at J, with 6 bases in the middle. The CDR3 covers 12 residues. CDR3 in DNA: TGTGCCAGCAGTGAGGGCAGCTATGGCTACACCTTC. Translating it yields CASSEGSYGYTF. Using reference TRBV2 and TRBJ1-2 for the parts outside the CDR3, the full variable domain is EPEVTQTPSHQVTQMGQEVILRCVPISNHLYFYWYRQILGQKVEFLVSFYNNEISEKSEIFDDQFSVERPDGSNFTLKIRSTKLEDSAMYFCASSEGSYGYTFGSGTRLTVV.

The chain carries TRBV6-5 and TRBJ2-3, with D perhaps TRBD2 (6 bases). The germline V gene encodes CDR1 MNHEY and CDR2 SVGAGI. V lost 0 bases and J 2 bases, leaving 12 bases between the germline ends. The CDR3 is 16 residues long. The CDR3 is CASSYSRELNTDTQYF. The CDR3 nucleotides read TGTGCCAGCAGTTACTCCCGGGAGCTGAACACAGATACGCAGTATTTT.

In its sample, this clone was seen a few times. V is TRBV9 and J is TRBJ2-1, with 9 bases matching TRBD1. The CDR3 runs 14 residues. Unmatched junction bases numbered 0, after V lost 3 bases and J lost 2 bases. Germline V lookup: CDR1 SGDLS, CDR2 YYNGEE. CDR3 sequence: CASSGQGAYNEQFF. Written as DNA, the CDR3 is TGTGCCAGCAGCGGACAGGGGGCCTACAATGAGCAGTTCTTC.

The V gene is TRBV7-9, the J gene TRBJ2-1, with 10 positions matching TRBD1. Germline values: CDR1 SEHNR, CDR2 FQNEAQ (reference sequence). V was clipped by 0 bases and J by 6 bases; unmatched bases: 2. This CDR3 is 15 amino acids long. CDR3: CASSLARTGGNEQFF. CDR3 bases: TGTGCCAGCAGCTTAGCAAGGACAGGGGGCAATGAGCAGTTCTTC.

This clone was seen only a few times. J is TRBJ1-2 and V is TRBV2; TRBD1 might be the D (6 bases). Trimming cost V 8 bases and J 8 bases, with 18 bases left between them. The CDR3 length is 13 residues. Germline values: CDR1 SNHLY, CDR2 FYNNEI. CDR3 protein: CASWSGQSSGYTF. CDR3 nucleotides: TGTGCCAGCTGGTCGGGACAATCCTCGGGCTACACCTTC.

In this sample, this clone turned up a few times. The rearrangement uses TRBV7-9 and TRBJ1-2, with D perhaps matching TRBD1 (5 bases). Germline CDR1 SEHNR, CDR2 FQNEAQ (reference sequence). Trimming left V 4 bases short and J 7 bases short, with 22 bases between. There are 16 residues in the CDR3. Here the CDR3 DNA reads TGTGCCAGCAGCTCCACGCAGGAAGGCGATAGGGGTGGCTACACCTTC. This encodes CASSSTQEGDRGGYTF.

This clone occurred a few times. Other DNA sequences of this sample code for an identical CDR3. The chain has TRBV5-1 and TRBJ2-1; TRBD2 matches at 12 bases. Germline CDR1 is SGHRS and CDR2 is YFSETQ. The CDR3 is 15 residues long. V gave up 2 bases and J gave up 4 bases; unmatched junction bases: 1. The CDR3 spells CASSFTSGGYNEQFF. The DNA for the CDR3 is TGCGCCAGCAGCTTTACTAGCGGGGGGTACAATGAGCAGTTCTTC. Together with reference TRBV5-1 and TRBJ2-1, the CDR3 gives the full variable domain: KAGVTQTPRYLIKTRGQQVTLSCSPISGHRSVSWYQQTPGQGLQFLFEYFSETQRNKGNFPGRFSGRQFSNSRSEMNVSTLELGDSALYLCASSFTSGGYNEQFFGPGTRLTVL.